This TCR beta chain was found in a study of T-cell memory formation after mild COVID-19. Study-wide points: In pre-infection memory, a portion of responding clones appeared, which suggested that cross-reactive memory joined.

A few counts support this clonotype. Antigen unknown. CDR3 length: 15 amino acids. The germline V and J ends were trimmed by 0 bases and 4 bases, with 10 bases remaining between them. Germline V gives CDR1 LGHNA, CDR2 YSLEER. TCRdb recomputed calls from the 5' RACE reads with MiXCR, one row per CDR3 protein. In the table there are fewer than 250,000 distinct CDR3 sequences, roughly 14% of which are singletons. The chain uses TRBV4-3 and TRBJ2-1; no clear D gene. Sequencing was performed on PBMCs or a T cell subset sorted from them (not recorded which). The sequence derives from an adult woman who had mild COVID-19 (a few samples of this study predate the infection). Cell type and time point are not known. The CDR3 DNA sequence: TGCGCCAGCAGCCAAGATCGGACCTCATACAATGAGCAGTTCTTC. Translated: CASSQDRTSYNEQFF.